These T cell receptor beta chains were read from a single sample in a study of cytomegalovirus exposure and HLA in healthy donors. The table came from immunoSEQ multiplex PCR; TCRdb's copy has only in-frame clones and leaves some out. The table lists some 140,000 clones, approximately 80% of them singletons. The sequencing sample was made of PBMCs. The receptor source for this set is a woman aged 45-65 years in good health and CMV-seropositive. Both conserved end residues are part of each CDR3. Each record gives: V gene, clone size, CDR3 length, D gene, J gene, CDR3 protein, CDR3 DNA. The D gene is left open where the match is weak. For some rows the clone size is stated as once, few or many, or as a class when expanded; others skip it.

TRBV19	-	14	TRBD1	TRBJ2-2	CASSLGTDTGELFF	TGTGCCAGTAGTCTCGGGACAGACACCGGGGAGCTGTTTTTT
TRBV4-2	-	18	TRBD1	TRBJ1-1	CASSQDDRGTGLNTEAFF	TGTGCCAGCAGCCAAGATGACCGTGGGACAGGATTGAACACTGAAGCTTTCTTT
TRBV7-9	-	16	TRBD1	TRBJ1-6	CASSPRTGQGNSPLHF	TGTGCCAGCAGCCCTCGAACGGGACAGGGTAATTCACCCCTCCACTTT
TRBV28	once	16	-	TRBJ2-1	CASSPAGSGRGNEQFF	TGTGCCAGCAGTCCCGCCGGGAGCGGGCGAGGGAATGAGCAGTTCTTC
TRBV9	-	16	TRBD1	TRBJ2-7	CASSFGTGTGSGEQYF	TGTGCCAGCAGTTTTGGGACCGGGACAGGGTCGGGAGAGCAGTACTTC
TRBV7-3	-	15	TRBD1	TRBJ1-2	CASSLTNSDRGGYTF	TGTGCCAGCAGCTTAACGAACTCGGACAGGGGTGGCTACACCTTC
TRBV19	once	15	-	TRBJ1-2	CASSISRGDGYGYTF	TGTGCCAGTAGTATCAGCAGGGGAGACGGCTATGGCTACACCTTC
TRBV4-2	-	18	TRBD2	TRBJ2-5	CASSKRLAGAQGGETQYF	TGTGCCAGCAGCAAGAGACTAGCGGGGGCCCAAGGAGGGGAGACCCAGTACTTC
TRBV5-6	few	16	-	TRBJ1-5	CASHSFGGGGNQPQHF	TGTGCCAGCCACTCCTTCGGGGGGGGCGGCAATCAGCCCCAGCATTTT
TRBV6-1	-	14	-	TRBJ2-4	CASTRSGGENIQYF	TGTGCCAGCACCCGGAGTGGCGGGGAAAACATTCAGTACTTC
TRBV4-1	-	15	TRBD1	TRBJ1-5	CASTPTGGGGQPQHF	TGCGCCAGCACCCCAACAGGGGGGGGAGGACAGCCCCAGCATTTT
TRBV10-3	-	15	TRBD1	TRBJ2-2	CASRSGQGNTGELFF	TGTGCCTCGAGGAGCGGACAGGGGAACACCGGGGAGCTGTTTTTT
TRBV6-1	-	14	TRBD1	TRBJ1-5	CASRGTGVHQPQHF	TGTGCCAGCAGAGGGACAGGGGTTCATCAGCCCCAGCATTTT
TRBV25-1	-	15	TRBD1	TRBJ2-5	CASSAPLGTEETQYF	TGTGCCAGCAGTGCACCCCTCGGGACAGAAGAGACCCAGTACTTC
TRBV30	-	12	-	TRBJ1-1	CAWNLGDTEAFF	TGTGCCTGGAATCTCGGGGACACTGAAGCTTTCTTT
TRBV6-5	-	14	TRBD1	TRBJ1-5	CASSLDRDAQPQHF	TGTGCCAGCAGCTTGGACAGGGATGCTCAGCCCCAGCATTTT
TRBV6-6	-	15	-	TRBJ2-1	CASSTQTRVGNEQFF	TGTGCCAGCAGTACTCAGACTAGGGTGGGCAATGAGCAGTTCTTC
TRBV4-2	-	16	-	TRBJ1-3	CASSQVESDLGNTIYF	TGTGCCAGCAGCCAAGTGGAAAGCGACCTTGGAAACACCATATATTTT
TRBV19	few	14	-	TRBJ1-5	CASRVTASNQPQHF	TGTGCCAGTAGGGTGACAGCTAGCAATCAGCCCCAGCATTTT
TRBV2	few	14	-	TRBJ2-5	CASGRGALEETQYF	TGTGCCAGCGGTCGGGGGGCGTTGGAAGAGACCCAGTACTTC
TRBV27	few	15	-	TRBJ1-2	CASSPMGGANYGYTF	TGTGCCAGCAGTCCTATGGGGGGAGCTAACTATGGCTACACCTTC
TRBV7-8	-	12	-	TRBJ2-5	CASSRDKETQYF	TGTGCCAGCAGCCGGGACAAAGAGACCCAGTACTTC
TRBV9	-	12	-	TRBJ2-7	CASSAPESEQYF	TGTGCCAGCAGCGCGCCCGAGTCCGAGCAGTACTTC
TRBV29-1	-	13	-	TRBJ1-1	CSVERVPNTEAFF	TGCAGCGTTGAGAGGGTCCCGAACACTGAAGCTTTCTTT
TRBV28	few	14	-	TRBJ1-2	CASIPGSGAYGYTF	TGTGCCAGTATCCCGGGATCAGGGGCCTATGGCTACACCTTC
TRBV7-6	-	16	-	TRBJ2-2	CASSLVAGADTGELFF	TGTGCCAGCAGCTTAGTTGCGGGGGCGGACACCGGGGAGCTGTTTTTT
TRBV2	-	13	TRBD1	TRBJ1-2	CASKGTGGYGYTF	TGTGCCAGCAAGGGGACAGGGGGCTATGGCTACACCTTC
TRBV5-1	-	17	TRBD1	TRBJ2-3	CASSLYLGTGSPDTQYF	TGCGCCAGCAGCTTGTACTTGGGGACAGGGTCTCCAGATACGCAGTATTTT
TRBV27	-	15	TRBD1	TRBJ1-2	CASSFGDREFHGYTF	TGTGCCAGCAGTTTCGGGGACAGGGAGTTTCATGGCTACACCTTC
TRBV7-9	-	12	TRBD2	TRBJ2-5	CASRLAGETQYF	TGTGCCAGTAGGTTAGCGGGCGAGACCCAGTACTTC
TRBV7-2	-	15	-	TRBJ2-3	CASSLDYGSTDTQYF	TGTGCCAGCAGCCTCGACTACGGGAGCACAGATACGCAGTATTTT
TRBV6-5	-	12	-	TRBJ2-7	CASSLTEAGEYF	TGTGCCAGCAGTTTGACAGAGGCAGGGGAGTACTTC
TRBV15	-	14	-	TRBJ2-2	CATRRQANTGELFF	TGTGCCACCAGGAGGCAAGCGAACACCGGGGAGCTGTTTTTT
TRBV7-6	-	18	TRBD2	TRBJ2-3	CASSGLSGGEAGTDTQYF	TGTGCCAGCAGCGGGCTCAGCGGGGGGGAGGCTGGCACAGATACGCAGTATTTT
TRBV9	-	18	-	TRBJ1-4	CASSFRPGGLALDEKLFF	TGTGCCAGCAGCTTTCGCCCGGGGGGGTTAGCCTTGGATGAAAAACTGTTTTTT
TRBV7-9	-	15	-	TRBJ1-6	CASSSGLQVNSPLHF	TGTGCCAGCAGCTCAGGCCTACAGGTCAATTCACCCCTCCACTTT
TRBV6-1	-	18	TRBD2	TRBJ2-7	CASSEVVAGGPPFYEQYF	TGTGCCAGCAGTGAAGTGGTAGCGGGGGGACCACCGTTCTACGAGCAGTACTTC
TRBV7-2	-	15	-	TRBJ2-7	CASSNKAGGSYEQYF	TGTGCCAGCAGCAACAAGGCAGGGGGGTCCTACGAGCAGTACTTC
TRBV6-6	-	16	TRBD1	TRBJ2-7	CASSHPPGQGAREQYF	TGTGCCAGCAGTCATCCGCCGGGACAGGGGGCGAGAGAGCAGTACTTC
TRBV7-8	-	15	TRBD2	TRBJ2-3	CASSSSGGLTDTQYF	TGTGCCAGCAGCTCTAGCGGGGGCCTCACAGATACGCAGTATTTT
TRBV6-6	-	12	-	TRBJ1-1	CASSAGGTEAFF	TGTGCCAGCAGTGCCGGGGGCACTGAAGCTTTCTTT